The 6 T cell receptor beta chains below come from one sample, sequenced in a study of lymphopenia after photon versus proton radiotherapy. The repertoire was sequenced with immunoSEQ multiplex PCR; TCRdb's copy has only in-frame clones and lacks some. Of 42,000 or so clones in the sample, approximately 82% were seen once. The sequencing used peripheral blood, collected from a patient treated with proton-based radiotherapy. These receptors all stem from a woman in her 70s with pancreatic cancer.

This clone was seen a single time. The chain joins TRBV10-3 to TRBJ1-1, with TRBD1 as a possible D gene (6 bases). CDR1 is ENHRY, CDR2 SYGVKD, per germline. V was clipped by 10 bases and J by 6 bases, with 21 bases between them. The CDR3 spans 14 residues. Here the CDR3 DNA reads TGTGCCACCCCCGTGGGGGGATCAGGGGCTGAAGCTTTCTTT. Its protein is CATPVGGSGAEAFF.

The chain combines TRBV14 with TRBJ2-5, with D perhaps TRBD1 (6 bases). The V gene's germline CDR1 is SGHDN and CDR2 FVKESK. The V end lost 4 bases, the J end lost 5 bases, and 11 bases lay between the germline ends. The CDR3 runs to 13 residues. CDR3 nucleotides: TGTGCCAGCAGCCGACTGGACAGCGAGACCCAGTACTTC. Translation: CASSRLDSETQYF.

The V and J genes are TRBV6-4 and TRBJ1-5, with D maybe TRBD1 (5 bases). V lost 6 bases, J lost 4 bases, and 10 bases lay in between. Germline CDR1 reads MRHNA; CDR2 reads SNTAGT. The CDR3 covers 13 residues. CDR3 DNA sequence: TGTGCCAGCAGCCGGGACGGAAATCAGCCCCAGCATTTT. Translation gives CASSRDGNQPQHF.

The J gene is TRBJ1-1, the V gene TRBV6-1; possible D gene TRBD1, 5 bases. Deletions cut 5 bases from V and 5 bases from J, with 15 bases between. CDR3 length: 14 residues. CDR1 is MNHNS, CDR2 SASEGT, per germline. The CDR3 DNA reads TGTGCCAGCAGTACCCTCGGCGGGGGTACTGAAGCTTTCTTT. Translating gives CASSTLGGGTEAFF.

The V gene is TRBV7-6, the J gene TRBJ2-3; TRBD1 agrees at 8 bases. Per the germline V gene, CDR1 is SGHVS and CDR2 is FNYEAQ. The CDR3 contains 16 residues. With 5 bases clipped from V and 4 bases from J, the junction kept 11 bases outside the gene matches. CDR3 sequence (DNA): TGTGCCAGCAGCACCGGACAGGGCGCGTCCCCAGATACGCAGTATTTT. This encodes CASSTGQGASPDTQYF.

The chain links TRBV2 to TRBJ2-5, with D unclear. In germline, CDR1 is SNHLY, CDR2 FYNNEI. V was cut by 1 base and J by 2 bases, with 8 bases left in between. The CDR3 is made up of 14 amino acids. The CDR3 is CASSEDGRQETQYF. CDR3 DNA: TGTGCCAGCAGTGAAGACGGCAGGCAAGAGACCCAGTACTTC. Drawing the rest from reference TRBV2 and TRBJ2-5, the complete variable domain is EPEVTQTPSHQVTQMGQEVILRCVPISNHLYFYWYRQILGQKVEFLVSFYNNEISEKSEIFDDQFSVERPDGSNFTLKIRSTKLEDSAMYFCASSEDGRQETQYFGPGTRLLVL.